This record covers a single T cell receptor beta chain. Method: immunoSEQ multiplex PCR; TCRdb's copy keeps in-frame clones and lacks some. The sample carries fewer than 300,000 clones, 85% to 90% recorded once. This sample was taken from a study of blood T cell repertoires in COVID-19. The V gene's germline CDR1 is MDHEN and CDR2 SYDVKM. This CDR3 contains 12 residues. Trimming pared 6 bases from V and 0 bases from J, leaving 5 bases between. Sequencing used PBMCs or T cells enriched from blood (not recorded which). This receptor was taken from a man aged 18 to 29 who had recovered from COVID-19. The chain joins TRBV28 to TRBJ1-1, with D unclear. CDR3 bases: TGTGCCAGCAGAATTATGAACACTGAAGCTTTCTTT. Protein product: CASRIMNTEAFF.